This T cell receptor (beta chain) originates from a study of blood T cell repertoires in COVID-19. Sequencing was performed with immunoSEQ multiplex PCR; in TCRdb, only in-frame clones are kept and a portion is missing. The sample shows a few hundred thousand clones, about 85% of them seen only once. The sequence derives from a man in his forties or fifties who had recovered from COVID-19. Sequencing used PBMCs or T cells enriched from blood (not recorded which).

CDR3 sequence: CASSEGAGGVAEQYF. The CDR3 bases are TGTGCCAGCAGTGAAGGGGCGGGAGGGGTGGCCGAGCAGTACTTC. The rearrangement links TRBV6-1 to TRBJ2-7; 9 bases are shared with TRBD2. V was pared by 1 base and J by 6 bases, with 7 bases of the junction left unmatched. The CDR3 is 15 residues long. In germline, CDR1 is MNHNS, CDR2 SASEGT.